In this sample, the clone carrying this TCR beta chain turned up many times. These data come from a study of regulatory T cells in long-lasting Graves disease. The V and J ends lost 4 bases and 3 bases, in that order; junction bases with no gene match: 6. The V gene's germline CDR1 is MNHEY and CDR2 SVGEGT. CDR3 length: 16 amino acids. TCR beta libraries were built with iRepertoire HTBI primers and Arm-PCR of CDR3 regions. TCRdb itself ran the multiplex PCR reads through MiXCR, one entry per CDR3 protein. The sample carries around 420,000 distinct CDR3 sequences, 14% to 15% recorded once. Noted time point: newly diagnosed GD, antithyroid drugs for less than 3 months. The TCR library was made from RNA extracted from PBMCs. The data also belong to a second study, concerning T cells in Graves' hyperthyroidism and ophthalmopathy.

The chain recombines TRBV6-2 or TRBV6-3 with TRBJ2-2, with TRBD1 matching over 9 bases. This TCR was sampled from a woman aged 40-49 years with Graves disease. The specimen was peripheral blood mononuclear cells (PBMCs), collected at new diagnosis, from a patient treated with antithyroid drugs. CDR3 amino acids: CASSWDRDRDTGELFF. CDR3 bases: TGTGCCAGCAGTTGGGACAGGGATCGGGACACCGGGGAGCTGTTTTTT.